The clone carrying this TCR beta chain was recorded many times. What it recognizes is unknown. 5'RACE template switching added a universal primer site and UMIs to TCR cDNA. Using its own MiXCR run on the 5' RACE reads, TCRdb lists one record per CDR3 protein. In the table there are 250,000 to 350,000 distinct CDR3 sequences, 6.5% to 8.5% of which are singletons. These data are taken from a study of T cells after yellow fever vaccination. The study's findings and limits: The booster saw the reappearance of most primary-vaccination clones (approximately 96% CD4, 88% CD8). Repertoires sorted by FACS could include abundant clonotypes that are contaminants from the bulk population. Although most clonotypes did not, a small share appeared in both CD4 and CD8 compartments.

Germline V lookup: CDR1 SGHTA, CDR2 FQGNSA. The CDR3 has 16 amino acids. Trimming removed 2 bases at V and 2 bases at J, with 10 bases between. This rearrangement joins TRBV7-2 to TRBJ1-6, with D tentatively TRBD1 (6 bases). The specimen was PBMCs, collected more than 40 days after the first yellow fever vaccination. The TCR originated in a man aged 18-30 years who received the YFV17D yellow fever vaccine. CDR3 sequence: CASSLRWDTYNSPLHF. The CDR3 DNA reads TGTGCCAGCAGCTTAAGGTGGGACACCTATAATTCACCCCTCCACTTT.